The subject of this entry is one TCR beta chain. There is no known antigen for this receptor. It has no much larger one-base neighbor in the sample; base qualities were not kept. V is cut by 3 bases and J by 3 bases, and the space between the germline ends is 10 bases. According to the germline V gene, CDR1 reads SGHRS and CDR2 reads YFSETQ. The CDR3 goes from the cysteine to the phenylalanine over 13 residues. The kept DNA is CDR3 alone, 39 bases in frame from the first base. The time point label here, explained by the study, means: baseline before first vaccination. Samples from vaccinated people were obtained from the UK trials COV001 and COV002, which included a single-blind randomized controlled phase 2/3 trial of AZD1222 (ChAdOx1 nCoV-19) in healthy adults. Trial participant PBMC samples were collected at day 0 and day 28 after the second dose for TCRbeta chain sequencing. These data belong to a study of T cell responses to AZD1222 COVID-19 vaccine (TCRdb year 2021). For the study in its entirety: AZD1222 recipients given second doses at about 4 weeks or at about 12 weeks were pooled, since spike-specific TCR depth and breadth were not found to differ between the two schedules. A total of 230 to 250 trial participants underwent TCR sequencing, of whom some 200 had received two doses of AZD1222 and about 26 had received two doses of the MenACWY control vaccine. Trial participants were enrolled by age into 18-55, 56-69 and 70-plus year subgroups, with approximately 150, 28 and 58 TCR-sequenced participants respectively. The investigation overall reported the following: The vaccine-associated CD4 TCRs covered the entire spike protein, and the dominant responses fell in regions 160-218 and 743-854. Participants were mostly white British, with more females than males. The authors suggested clonal diversity may have been underestimated. Conclusions about previously exposed vaccinees were limited because only six AZD1222 recipients were SARS-CoV-2 seropositive at baseline. No day 14 peak-response samples were available, so repertoires were characterized only after the peak T cell response. In the small 56-69-year group, the increase in depth fell short of significance, most likely because of low power. After two AZD1222 doses, spike-specific TCR breadth and depth were significantly higher than at day 0 and than in MenACWY recipients. Reportedly, almost half of the unique spike-specific TCRs recognized epitopes lying outside the regions that are mutated in the B.1.351 and B.1.1.7 variants.

The CDR3 regions of human TCRbeta chains were analyzed by immunosequencing. The original pipeline was this. TCRs in the repertoires were matched against a reference library of SARS-CoV-2-specific TCRs that had been generated with the MIRA antigen-specificity platform. Breadth was defined as the fraction of unique TCRs that were SARS-CoV-2-associated. Depth was defined as the fraction of total T cells that were SARS-CoV-2-associated. Using the MIRA data, every spike-specific TCR was mapped to the spike region that the TCR reacted to and assigned to either a CD4 or a CD8 class. Log10-transformed breadth and depth values were compared by one-way ANOVA with Sidak's multiple comparisons tests. Sourced from immuneACCESS, this table was stored by TCRdb with only in-frame sequences that have V and J called. A share of the clones is absent; for the studies checked, an unresolved V gene accounts for under half, and the remainder has no known explanation. V and J calls and clone size are those listed in that table; D and trimming were worked out from the DNA. Here the sample has 85,000 to 120,000 clones; about 85% occur a single time. The top ten clonotypes cover approximately 5% of the sample.

The chain couples TRBV5-1 to TRBJ2-7, with the D gene uncertain. This clonotype was obtained from an adult in good health. The sample here was peripheral blood, taken on day 0 of AZD1222 vaccination. The DNA is TGCGCCAGCAGCTACCGGAGTAGCTACGAGCAGTACTTC. This is translated as CASSYRSSYEQYF.